The rows below give T cell receptor beta chains drawn from one sample of a study of blood T cell repertoires in COVID-19. TCRdb's table, derived via immunoSEQ multiplex PCR, lists solely in-frame clones and lacks some. The profile covers some 150,000 clones, with about 88% appearing a single time and about 2.5% taken by the ten largest. Sequenced material: peripheral blood. The source of these receptors is a human donor with acute or convalescent COVID-19. The donor label of this sample is uncertain. Each CDR3 is given without its conserved first and last residue.

V gene	J gene	CDR3 protein
TRBV18	TRBJ1-2	ASSPEQGLTNYGYT
TRBV7-2	TRBJ2-5	ASSKNTGGWETQY
TRBV27	TRBJ1-2	ASLSLTGTGNYGYT
TRBV29-1	TRBJ1-4	SVSTGFNEGKLF
TRBV7-9	TRBJ1-1	ASSLEGDTEAF
TRBV6-5	TRBJ1-1	ASSYHYGTEAF
TRBV14	TRBJ2-1	ASSHISGQDEQF
TRBV24-1	TRBJ2-2	ATSGGVGTGELF
TRBV6-2/TRBV6-3	TRBJ2-7	ASSSTPLSSYEQY
TRBV19	TRBJ2-2	ASSAPGTSGSTGELF
TRBV5-5	TRBJ2-5	ASSHWTSGGLKTQY
TRBV19	TRBJ1-2	ASIKGQGAFSYGYT
TRBV5-6	TRBJ2-3	ASSLTGADTQY
TRBV27	TRBJ2-7	ASRDREYEQY
TRBV5-6	TRBJ2-7	ASSLPGQGRDEQY
TRBV11-3	TRBJ2-1	ASSLETSGRAFNNEQF
TRBV27	TRBJ1-6	ASRDIYNSPLH
TRBV6-6	TRBJ1-2	ASRPGQVGYT
TRBV9	TRBJ2-1	ASSVGEGASGVYNEQF
TRBV9	TRBJ2-3	ASSAAGALPIDTQY
TRBV5-4	TRBJ2-1	ASSLRQGGYNEQF
TRBV7-2	TRBJ2-2	ASSLAPSGRAGELF
TRBV12-3/TRBV12-4	TRBJ1-2	ASNRLGYGYT
TRBV5-1	TRBJ2-5	ASSWGGRETQY